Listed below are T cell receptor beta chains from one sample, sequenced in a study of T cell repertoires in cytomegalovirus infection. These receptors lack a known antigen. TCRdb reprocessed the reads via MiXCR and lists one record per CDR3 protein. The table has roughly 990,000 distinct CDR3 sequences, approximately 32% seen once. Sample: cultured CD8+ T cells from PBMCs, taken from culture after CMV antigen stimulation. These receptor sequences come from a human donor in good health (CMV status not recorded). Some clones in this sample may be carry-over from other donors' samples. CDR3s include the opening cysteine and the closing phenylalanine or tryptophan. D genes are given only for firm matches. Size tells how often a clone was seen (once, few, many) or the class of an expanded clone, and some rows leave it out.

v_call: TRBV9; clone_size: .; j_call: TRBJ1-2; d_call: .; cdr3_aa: CASSVRTAGYTF; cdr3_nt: TGTGCCAGCAGCGTGAGGACAGCGGGCTACACCTTC
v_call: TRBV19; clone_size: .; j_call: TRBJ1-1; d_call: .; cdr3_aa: CASSIQAGTPVAEAFF; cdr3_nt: TGTGCCAGTAGTATCCAAGCAGGGACACCGGTGGCTGAAGCTTTCTTT
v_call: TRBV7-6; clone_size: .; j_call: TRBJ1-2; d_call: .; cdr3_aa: CASSPGDKRGYTF; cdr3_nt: TGTGCCAGCAGCCCAGGGGACAAGAGAGGCTACACCTTC
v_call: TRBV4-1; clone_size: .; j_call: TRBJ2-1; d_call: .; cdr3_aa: CASSRGRGAGEQFF; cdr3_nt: TGCGCCAGCAGCCGGGGACGGGGGGCCGGGGAGCAGTTCTTC
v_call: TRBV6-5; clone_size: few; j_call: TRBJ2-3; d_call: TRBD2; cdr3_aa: CASSERGGLTDTQYF; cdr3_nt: TGTGCCAGCAGTGAGCGGGGGGGCCTCACAGATACGCAGTATTTT
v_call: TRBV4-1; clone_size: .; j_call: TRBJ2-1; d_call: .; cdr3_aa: CASSLTAAAVEQFF; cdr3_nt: TGCGCCAGCAGTCTTACGGCCGCCGCCGTTGAGCAGTTCTTC
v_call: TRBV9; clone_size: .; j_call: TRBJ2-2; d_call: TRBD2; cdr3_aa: CASSVAGGLAGELFF; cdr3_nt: TGTGCCAGCAGCGTAGCGGGAGGGTTAGCCGGGGAGCTGTTTTTT
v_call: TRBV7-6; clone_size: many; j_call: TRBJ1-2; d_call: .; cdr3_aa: CASSLADRVNSYGYTF; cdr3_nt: TGTGCCAGCAGCTTAGCAGACAGAGTAAATTCCTATGGCTACACCTTC
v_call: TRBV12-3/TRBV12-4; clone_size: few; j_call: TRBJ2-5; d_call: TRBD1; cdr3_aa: CASRPSLTTGGWQETQYF; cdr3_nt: TGTGCCAGCAGACCTTCTCTGACCACAGGGGGCTGGCAAGAGACCCAGTACTTC
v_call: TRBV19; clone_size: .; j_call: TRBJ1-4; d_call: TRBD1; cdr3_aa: CASSPYRDSGEKLFF; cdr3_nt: TGTGCCAGTAGTCCATACCGGGACAGCGGAGAAAAACTGTTTTTT
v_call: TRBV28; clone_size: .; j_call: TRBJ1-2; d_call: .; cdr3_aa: CASSPIIMAGYGYTF; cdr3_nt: TGTGCCAGCAGTCCCATTATAATGGCAGGCTATGGCTACACCTTC
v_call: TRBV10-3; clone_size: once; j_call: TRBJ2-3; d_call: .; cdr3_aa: CAITREGRADTQYF; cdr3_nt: TGTGCCATCACCCGAGAGGGACGGGCAGATACGCAGTATTTT
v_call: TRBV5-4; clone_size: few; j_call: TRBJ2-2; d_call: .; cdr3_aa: CASSLPQGTTGELFF; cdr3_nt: TGTGCCAGCAGCCTGCCCCAGGGGACCACCGGGGAGCTGTTTTTT
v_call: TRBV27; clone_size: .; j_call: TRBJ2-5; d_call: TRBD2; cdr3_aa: CASSPLPGLADKETQYF; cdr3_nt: TGTGCCAGCAGTCCACTTCCGGGACTAGCGGATAAAGAGACCCAGTACTTC
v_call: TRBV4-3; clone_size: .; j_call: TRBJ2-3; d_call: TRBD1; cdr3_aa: CASSQVGQTEDTLYF; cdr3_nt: TGCGCCAGCAGCCAAGTGGGACAGACCGAGGATACGCTGTATTTT
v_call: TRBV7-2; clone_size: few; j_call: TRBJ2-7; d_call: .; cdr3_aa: CASSLIAALYEQYF; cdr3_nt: TGTGCCAGCAGCTTAATTGCGGCCCTCTACGAGCAGTACTTC
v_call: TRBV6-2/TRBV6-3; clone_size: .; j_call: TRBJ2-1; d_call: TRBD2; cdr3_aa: CASSPAALSSGEYNEQFF; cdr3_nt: TGTGCCAGCAGCCCGGCCGCCCTATCTAGCGGGGAGTACAATGAGCAGTTCTTC
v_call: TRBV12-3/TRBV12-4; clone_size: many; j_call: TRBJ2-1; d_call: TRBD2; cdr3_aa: CASSLSLAGGNEQFF; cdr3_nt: TGTGCCAGCAGTTTATCACTAGCGGGGGGCAATGAGCAGTTCTTC
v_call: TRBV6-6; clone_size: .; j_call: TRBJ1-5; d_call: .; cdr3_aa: CASKSGGGPQHF; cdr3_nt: TGTGCCAGCAAGTCAGGCGGCGGGCCCCAGCATTTT
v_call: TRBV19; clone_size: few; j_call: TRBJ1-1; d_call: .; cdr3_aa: CASSIGWRQFYTEAFF; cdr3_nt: TGTGCCAGTAGTATAGGTTGGAGGCAGTTTTACACTGAAGCTTTCTTT
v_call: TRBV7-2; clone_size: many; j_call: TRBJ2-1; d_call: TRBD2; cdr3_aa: CASSLKGLTIRSSYNEQFF; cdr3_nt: TGTGCCAGCAGTCTTAAGGGACTAACTATTCGGAGCTCCTACAATGAGCAGTTCTTC
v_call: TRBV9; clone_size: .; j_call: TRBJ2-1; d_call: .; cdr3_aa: CASSVWTEYNEQFF; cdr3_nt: TGTGCCAGCAGCGTCTGGACGGAGTACAATGAGCAGTTCTTC
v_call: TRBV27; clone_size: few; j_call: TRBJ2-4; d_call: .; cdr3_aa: CASSFDSKNIQYF; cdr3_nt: TGTGCCAGCAGTTTCGACAGCAAAAACATTCAGTACTTC
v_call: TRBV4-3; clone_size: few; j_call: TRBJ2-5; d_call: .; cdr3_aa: CASSPTIGRGWETQYF; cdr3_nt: TGCGCCAGCAGCCCGACGATCGGAAGGGGGTGGGAGACCCAGTACTTC
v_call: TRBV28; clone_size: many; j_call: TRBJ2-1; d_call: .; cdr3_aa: CASSHQGKEQFF; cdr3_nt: TGTGCCAGCAGTCATCAGGGGAAGGAGCAGTTCTTC
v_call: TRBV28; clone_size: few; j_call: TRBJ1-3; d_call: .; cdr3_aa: CASSLVGASGNTIYF; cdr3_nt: TGTGCCAGCAGTTTAGTGGGGGCATCTGGAAACACCATATATTTT
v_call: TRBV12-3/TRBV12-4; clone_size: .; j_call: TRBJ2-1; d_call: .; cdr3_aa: CASSSNRDNGWNEQFF; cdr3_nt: TGTGCCAGCAGTTCCAACCGGGACAATGGGTGGAATGAGCAGTTCTTC
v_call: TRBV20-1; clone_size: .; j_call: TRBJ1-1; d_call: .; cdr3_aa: CSAEAQPGPMIDSREAFF; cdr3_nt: TGCAGTGCGGAGGCCCAACCGGGACCGATGATCGATTCCCGTGAAGCTTTCTTT
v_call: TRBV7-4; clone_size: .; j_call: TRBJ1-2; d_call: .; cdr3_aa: CASSLALRQGYIGYGYTF; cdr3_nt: TGTGCCAGCAGCTTAGCCCTAAGACAAGGGTATATTGGCTATGGCTACACCTTC
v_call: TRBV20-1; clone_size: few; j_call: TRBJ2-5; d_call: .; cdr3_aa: CSAPLRLQETQYF; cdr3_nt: TGCAGTGCCCCCCTCCGACTCCAAGAGACCCAGTACTTC
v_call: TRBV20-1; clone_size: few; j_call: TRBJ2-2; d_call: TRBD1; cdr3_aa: CSARDLPTGGYTGELFF; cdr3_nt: TGCAGTGCTAGAGATCTACCGACAGGGGGGTACACCGGGGAGCTGTTTTTT
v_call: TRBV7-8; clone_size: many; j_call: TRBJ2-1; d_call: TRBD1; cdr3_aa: CASSPRTGGMYNEQFF; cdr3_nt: TGTGCCAGCAGCCCGAGGACAGGGGGGATGTACAATGAGCAGTTCTTC
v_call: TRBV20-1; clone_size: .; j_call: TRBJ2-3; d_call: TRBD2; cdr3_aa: CSAARLAGGPDTQYF; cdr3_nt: TGCAGTGCGGCAAGACTAGCGGGGGGGCCCGATACGCAGTATTTT
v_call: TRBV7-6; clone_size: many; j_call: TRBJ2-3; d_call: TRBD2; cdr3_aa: CASSYSGGQPTQYF; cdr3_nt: TGTGCCAGCAGCTATAGCGGGGGCCAACCTACGCAGTATTTT
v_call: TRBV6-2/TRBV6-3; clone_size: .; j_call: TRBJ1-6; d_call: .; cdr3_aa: CASSYWDTSSALHF; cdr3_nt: TGTGCCAGCAGTTATTGGGATACATCGTCGGCCCTCCACTTT
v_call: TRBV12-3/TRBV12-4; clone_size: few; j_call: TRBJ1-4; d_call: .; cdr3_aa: CASSFQTPKGTTNEKLFF; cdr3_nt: TGTGCCAGCAGTTTTCAAACCCCCAAGGGTACAACTAATGAAAAACTGTTTTTT
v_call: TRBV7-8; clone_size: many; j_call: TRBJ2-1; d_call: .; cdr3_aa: CASSLVMGPYNEQFF; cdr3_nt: TGTGCCAGCAGCTTAGTTATGGGACCATACAATGAGCAGTTCTTC